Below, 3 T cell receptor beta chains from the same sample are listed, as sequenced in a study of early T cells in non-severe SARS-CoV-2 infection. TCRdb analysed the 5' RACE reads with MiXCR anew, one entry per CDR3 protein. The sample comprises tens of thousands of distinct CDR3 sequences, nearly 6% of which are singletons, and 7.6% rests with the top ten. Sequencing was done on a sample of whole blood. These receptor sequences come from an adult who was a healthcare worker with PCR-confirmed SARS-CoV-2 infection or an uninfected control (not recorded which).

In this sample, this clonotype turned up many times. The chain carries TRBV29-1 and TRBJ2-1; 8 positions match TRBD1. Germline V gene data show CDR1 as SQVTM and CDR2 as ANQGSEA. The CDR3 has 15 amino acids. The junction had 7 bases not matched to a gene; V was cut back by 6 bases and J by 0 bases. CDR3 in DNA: TGCAGCGTCCAGGGGGCCACCTACTCCTACAATGAGCAGTTCTTC. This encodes CSVQGATYSYNEQFF.

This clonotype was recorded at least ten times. CDR3 protein: CASSLLVSSGANVLTF. The CDR3 DNA sequence: TGTGCCAGCAGCCTACTAGTATCATCTGGGGCCAACGTCCTGACTTTC. V gene TRBV6-2 or TRBV6-3 combines with J gene TRBJ2-6; D perhaps matches TRBD2 (5 bases). CDR1 and CDR2 from the germline V gene are MNHEY and SVGEGT. Trimming shortened V by 6 bases and J by 1 base, and 13 bases separated the two germline ends. The CDR3 sequence is 16 residues long.

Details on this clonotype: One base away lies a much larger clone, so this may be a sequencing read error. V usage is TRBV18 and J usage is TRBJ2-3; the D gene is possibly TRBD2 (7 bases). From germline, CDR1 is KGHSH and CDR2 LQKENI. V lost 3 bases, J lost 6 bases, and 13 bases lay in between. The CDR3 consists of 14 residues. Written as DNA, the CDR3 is TGTGCCAGCTCACCCACCGCGGGGGCCGATACGCAGTATTTT. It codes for CASSPTAGADTQYF. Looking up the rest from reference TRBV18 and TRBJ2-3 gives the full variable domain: NAGVMQNPRHLVRRRGQEARLRCSPMKGHSHVYWYRQLPEEGLKFMVYLQKENIIDESGMPKERFSAEFPKEGPSILRIQQVVRGDSAAYFCASSPTAGADTQYFGPGTRLTVL.